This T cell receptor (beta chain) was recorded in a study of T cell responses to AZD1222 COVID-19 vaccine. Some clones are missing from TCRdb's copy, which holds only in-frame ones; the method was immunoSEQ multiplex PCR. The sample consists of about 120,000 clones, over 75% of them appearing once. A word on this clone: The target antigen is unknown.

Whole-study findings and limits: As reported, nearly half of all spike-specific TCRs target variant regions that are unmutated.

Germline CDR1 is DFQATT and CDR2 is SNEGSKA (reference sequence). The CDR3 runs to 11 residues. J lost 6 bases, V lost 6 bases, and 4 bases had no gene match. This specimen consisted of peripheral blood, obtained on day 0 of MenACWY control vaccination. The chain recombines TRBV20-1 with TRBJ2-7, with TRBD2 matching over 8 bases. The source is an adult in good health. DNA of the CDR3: TGCAGTGCCCCAGCGGGAGTCGAGCAGTACTTC. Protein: CSAPAGVEQYF.